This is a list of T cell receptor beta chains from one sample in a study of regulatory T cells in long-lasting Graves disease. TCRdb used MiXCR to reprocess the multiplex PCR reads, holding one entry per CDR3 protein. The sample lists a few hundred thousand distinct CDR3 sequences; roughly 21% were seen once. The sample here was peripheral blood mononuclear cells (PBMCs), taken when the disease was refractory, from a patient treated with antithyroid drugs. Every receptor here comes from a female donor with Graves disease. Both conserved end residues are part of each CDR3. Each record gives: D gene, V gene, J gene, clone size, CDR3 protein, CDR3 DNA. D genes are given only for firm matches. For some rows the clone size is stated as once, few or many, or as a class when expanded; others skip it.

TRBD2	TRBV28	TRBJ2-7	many	CASSFSSGGPGEQYF	TGTGCCAGCAGTTTTTCCTCGGGGGGGCCAGGCGAGCAGTACTTC
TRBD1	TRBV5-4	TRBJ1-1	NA	CASSPSEQGTAFF	TGTGCCAGCAGCCCTTCGGAACAGGGGACGGCTTTCTTT
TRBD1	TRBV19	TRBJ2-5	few	CASSLLGTGETQYF	TGTGCCAGTAGTCTCCTTGGGACAGGGGAGACCCAGTACTTC
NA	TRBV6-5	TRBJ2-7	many	CASSYWSLADYEQYF	TGTGCCAGCAGTTACTGGTCGTTAGCGGATTACGAGCAGTACTTC
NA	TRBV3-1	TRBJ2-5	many	CASSQVLDFSGETQYF	TGTGCCAGCAGCCAAGTTTTGGACTTTAGCGGAGAGACCCAGTACTTC
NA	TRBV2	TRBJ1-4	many	CASSTGRSNREKLFF	TGTGCCAGCTCGACGGGTAGGAGTAATCGTGAAAAACTGTTTTTT
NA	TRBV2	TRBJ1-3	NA	CASSDVGSTIYF	TGTGCCAGCAGCGACGTCGGATCCACCATATATTTT
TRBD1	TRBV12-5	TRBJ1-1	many	CASGLEGALGGVTEAFF	TGTGCTAGTGGTTTGGAAGGGGCCTTAGGGGGCGTCACTGAAGCTTTCTTT
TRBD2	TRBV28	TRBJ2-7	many	CASGSGRASEQYF	TGTGCCAGTGGGAGCGGGAGGGCCAGCGAGCAGTACTTC
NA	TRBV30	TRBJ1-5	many	CAWSDSYNQPQHF	TGTGCCTGGAGTGACAGTTACAATCAGCCCCAGCATTTT
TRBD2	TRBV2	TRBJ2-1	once	CASSSSGMGNEQFF	TGTGCCAGCAGTAGTAGCGGGATGGGTAATGAGCAGTTCTTC
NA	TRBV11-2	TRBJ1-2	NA	CASSYPGGSGYTF	TGTGCCAGCAGCTACCCCGGGGGCTCGGGCTACACCTTC
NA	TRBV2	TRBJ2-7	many	CASSDRAGSYEQYF	TGTGCCAGCAGTGACAGGGCAGGCTCCTACGAGCAGTACTTC
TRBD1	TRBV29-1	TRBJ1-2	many	CSVGPNTGEGYTF	TGCAGCGTTGGACCCAACACAGGGGAGGGCTACACCTTC
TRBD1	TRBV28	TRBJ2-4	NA	CASSDPLWTGQNIQYF	TGTGCCAGCAGTGACCCTCTTTGGACAGGCCAAAACATTCAGTACTTC
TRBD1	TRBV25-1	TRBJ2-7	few	CASSDLQGDRDSYEQYF	TGTGCCAGCAGTGACCTCCAGGGGGACAGAGACTCCTACGAGCAGTACTTC
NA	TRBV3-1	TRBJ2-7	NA	CASSQEQEGGEQYF	TGTGCCAGCAGCCAAGAACAGGAGGGGGGGGAGCAGTACTTC
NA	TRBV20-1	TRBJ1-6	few	CSASGDSPLHF	TGCAGTGCTAGCGGTGATTCACCCCTCCACTTT
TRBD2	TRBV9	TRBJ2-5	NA	CASSGEGRFQETQYF	TGTGCCAGCAGCGGGGAGGGTCGCTTCCAAGAGACCCAGTACTTC
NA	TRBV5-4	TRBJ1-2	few	CASSAEGAVIYGYTF	TGTGCCAGCAGTGCTGAGGGTGCAGTTATATATGGCTACACCTTC
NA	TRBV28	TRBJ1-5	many	CASIGGDGNQPQHF	TGTGCCAGCATCGGAGGGGATGGCAATCAGCCCCAGCATTTT
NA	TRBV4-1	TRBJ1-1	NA	CASSQDGAGGNEAFF	TGCGCCAGCAGCCAAGACGGGGCCGGAGGGAATGAAGCTTTCTTT
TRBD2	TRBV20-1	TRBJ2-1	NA	CSARNLIAGGPYNEQFF	TGCAGTGCTAGAAATCTCATAGCGGGAGGGCCATACAATGAGCAGTTCTTC
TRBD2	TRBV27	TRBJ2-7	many	CASSLRSGGSEEQYF	TGTGCCAGCAGTTTACGGTCCGGGGGGTCTGAAGAGCAGTACTTC
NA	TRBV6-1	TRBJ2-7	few	CASSEDGVTYEQYF	TGTGCCAGCAGTGAAGATGGGGTCACCTACGAGCAGTACTTC
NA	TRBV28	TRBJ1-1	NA	CASSRTTARGNTEAFF	TGTGCCAGCAGCCGAACCACAGCCCGGGGGAACACTGAAGCTTTCTTT
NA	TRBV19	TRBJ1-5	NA	CASSIGPSQGPNQPQHF	TGTGCCAGTAGTATAGGGCCCAGTCAGGGGCCCAATCAGCCCCAGCATTTT
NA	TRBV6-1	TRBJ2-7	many	CASSSSPGPSYEQYF	TGTGCCAGCAGCTCTTCTCCGGGACCCTCCTACGAGCAGTACTTC
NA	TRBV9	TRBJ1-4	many	CASSPATSNEKLFF	TGTGCCAGCAGCCCAGCTACGAGTAATGAAAAACTGTTTTTT
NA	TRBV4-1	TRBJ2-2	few	CASTPGAVNTGELFF	TGCGCCAGCACCCCCGGGGCAGTGAACACCGGGGAGCTGTTTTTT
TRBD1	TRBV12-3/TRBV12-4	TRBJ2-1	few	CASSPDRANEQFF	TGTGCCAGCAGTCCCGACAGGGCTAATGAGCAGTTCTTC
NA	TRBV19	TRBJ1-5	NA	CASSIRHPVEPQHF	TGTGCCAGTAGTATTCGACATCCCGTTGAGCCCCAGCATTTT
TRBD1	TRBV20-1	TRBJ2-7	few	CSARDSDRGSEQYF	TGCAGTGCTAGAGATTCGGACAGGGGATCCGAGCAGTACTTC
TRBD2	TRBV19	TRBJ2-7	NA	CASSRARTSGRNPTYEQYF	TGTGCCAGTAGTAGGGCTAGGACTAGCGGGAGAAATCCTACCTACGAGCAGTACTTC
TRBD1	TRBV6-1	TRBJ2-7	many	CASSPSDRGLSREQYF	TGTGCCAGCAGCCCCTCGGACAGGGGGCTTAGTCGCGAGCAGTACTTC
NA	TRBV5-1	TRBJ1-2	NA	CASSEDGNYGYTF	TGCGCCAGCAGCGAAGACGGGAACTATGGCTACACCTTC
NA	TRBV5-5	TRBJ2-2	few	CASSFFGNTGELFF	TGTGCCAGCAGCTTCTTCGGGAACACCGGGGAGCTGTTTTTT
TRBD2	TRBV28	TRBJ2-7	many	CASSLWGTTYEQYF	TGTGCCAGCAGTTTATGGGGGACTACCTACGAGCAGTACTTC
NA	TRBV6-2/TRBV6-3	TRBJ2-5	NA	CASEREQGETQYF	TGTGCCAGTGAAAGAGAACAGGGAGAGACCCAGTACTTC
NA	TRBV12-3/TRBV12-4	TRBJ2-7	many	CASSLRGVGGSRYEQYF	TGTGCCAGCAGTTTAAGGGGGGTCGGGGGCTCTCGGTACGAGCAGTACTTC
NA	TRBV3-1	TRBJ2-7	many	CASSRTGTDVLEYF	TGTGCCAGCAGCCGTACCGGGACGGACGTATTAGAGTACTTC
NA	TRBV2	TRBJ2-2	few	CASSSSTDAGELFF	TGTGCCAGCAGTTCTAGCACCGACGCCGGGGAGCTGTTTTTT
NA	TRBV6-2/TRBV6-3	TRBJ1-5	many	CASSYPSEGGVNQPQHF	TGTGCCAGCAGTTACCCCTCTGAAGGGGGAGTAAATCAGCCCCAGCATTTT
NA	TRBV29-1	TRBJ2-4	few	CSVEDLENIQYF	TGCAGCGTTGAAGATCTGGAAAACATTCAGTACTTC
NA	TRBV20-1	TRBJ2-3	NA	CSAPSGAVGDTQYF	TGCAGTGCGCCGTCGGGAGCAGTGGGAGATACGCAGTATTTT
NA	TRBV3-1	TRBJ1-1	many	CASSHLNTEAFF	TGTGCCAGCAGCCACCTGAACACTGAAGCTTTCTTT